This T cell receptor (beta chain) came from a study of blood T cells in healthy people across ages. Study context: Per two T cells, about one barcoded beta molecule was captured through template switching.

This clonotype was counted a few times. V lost 6 bases and J lost 7; bases outside the gene matches: 10. The CDR3 spans 15 residues. CDR1 MNHEY and CDR2 SVGAGI come from the germline V gene. Isolation per sample recovered at least 6.5 million PBMCs. A sample-barcoded 5' primer and a J-beta primer mix were used in a second PCR of roughly 7 to 12 cycles. Every single cDNA molecule received a tag from a template-switch adaptor with 12 random nucleotides. One entry per CDR3 protein results from TCRdb running MiXCR on the 5' RACE reads. The top ten hold under 25% of the sample, which has about 720,000 distinct CDR3 sequences, about 24% seen once.

The chain is built from TRBV6-5 and TRBJ2-1; the match to TRBD2 covers 9 bases. Material: blood. This receptor was obtained from a man aged 65 to 79 in good health. In DNA, the CDR3 is TGTGCCAGCAGAAAACCTAGCGGGACAACGAATGAGCAGTTCTTC. Its translation is CASRKPSGTTNEQFF.